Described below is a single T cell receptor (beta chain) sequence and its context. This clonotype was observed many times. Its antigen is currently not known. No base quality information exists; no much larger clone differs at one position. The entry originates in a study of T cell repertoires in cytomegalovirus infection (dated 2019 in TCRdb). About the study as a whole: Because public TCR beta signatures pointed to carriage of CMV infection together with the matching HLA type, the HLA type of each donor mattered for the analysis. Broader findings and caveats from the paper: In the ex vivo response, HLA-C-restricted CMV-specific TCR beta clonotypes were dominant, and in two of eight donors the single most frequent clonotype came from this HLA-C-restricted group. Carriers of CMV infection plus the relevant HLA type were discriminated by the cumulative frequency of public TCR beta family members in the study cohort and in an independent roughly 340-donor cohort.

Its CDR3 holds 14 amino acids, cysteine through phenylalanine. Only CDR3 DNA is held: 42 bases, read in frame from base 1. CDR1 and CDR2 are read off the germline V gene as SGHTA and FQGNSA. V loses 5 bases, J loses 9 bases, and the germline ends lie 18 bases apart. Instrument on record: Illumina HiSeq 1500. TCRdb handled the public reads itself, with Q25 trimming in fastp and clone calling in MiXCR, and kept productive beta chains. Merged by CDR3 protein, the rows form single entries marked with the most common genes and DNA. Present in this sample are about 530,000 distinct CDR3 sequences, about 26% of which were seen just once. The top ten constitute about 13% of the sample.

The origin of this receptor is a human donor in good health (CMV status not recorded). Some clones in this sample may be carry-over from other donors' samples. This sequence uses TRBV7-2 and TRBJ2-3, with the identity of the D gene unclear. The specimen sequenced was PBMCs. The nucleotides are TGTGCCAGCAGCCTAGAGGTGGGAATGCGGACGCAGTATTTT. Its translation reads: CASSLEVGMRTQYF.